Given below is one T cell receptor (beta chain) in context. Antigen specificity is unknown. Compared with germline, one end of the junction differs, possibly owing to a read error. This sample is part of a study of tumor and adjacent non-tumor tissue in lung cancer. Notes on the study in general: Shorter survival was associated with higher TCR diversity in tumors.

Per germline, CDR1 LGHNA and CDR2 YSLEER. The CDR3 runs 14 residues. The library came from three nested PCR rounds adapted from ARM-PCR protocols. A single record per CDR3 protein comes from TCRdb applying MiXCR to the multiplex PCR reads. Among tens of thousands of distinct CDR3 sequences listed, about 66% were seen once. No cell sorting was done before RNA was extracted from the tissue. The sequence was collected from a man in his fifties or sixties with non-small cell lung cancer. The V gene is TRBV4-3, the J gene TRBJ2-7; either TRBD1 or TRBD2 may supply D (5 bases each). The specimen was lung tumor tissue. This chain's CDR3 is CASSQAGTSGEQYF. Written as DNA, the CDR3 is TGTGCCAGCAGCCAAGCTGGGACGTCCGGCGAGCAGTACTTC.